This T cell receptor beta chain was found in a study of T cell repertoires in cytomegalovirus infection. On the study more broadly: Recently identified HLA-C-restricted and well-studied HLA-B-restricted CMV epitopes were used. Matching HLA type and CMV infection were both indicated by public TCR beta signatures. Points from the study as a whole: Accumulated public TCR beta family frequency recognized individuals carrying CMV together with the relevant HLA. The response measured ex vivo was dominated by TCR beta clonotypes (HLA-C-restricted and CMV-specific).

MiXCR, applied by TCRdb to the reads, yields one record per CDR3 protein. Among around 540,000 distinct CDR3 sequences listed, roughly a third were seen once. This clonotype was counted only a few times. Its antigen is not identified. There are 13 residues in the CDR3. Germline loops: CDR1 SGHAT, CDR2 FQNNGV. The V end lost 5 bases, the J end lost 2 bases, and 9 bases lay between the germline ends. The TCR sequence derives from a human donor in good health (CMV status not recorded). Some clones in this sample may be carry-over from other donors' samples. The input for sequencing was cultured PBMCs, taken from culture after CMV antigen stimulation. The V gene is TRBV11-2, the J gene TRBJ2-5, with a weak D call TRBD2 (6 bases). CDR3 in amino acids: CASSRDWQETQYF. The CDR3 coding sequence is TGTGCCAGCAGCCGGGACTGGCAAGAGACCCAGTACTTC.